These 17 T cell receptor beta chains came from one sample sequenced in a study of response to subunit inactivated influenza vaccine. TCRdb re-derived calls from the RT-PCR reads in MiXCR, one entry per CDR3 protein. The sample yields hundreds of thousands of distinct CDR3 sequences, 12% to 15% seen once. The material was PBMCs from blood, obtained 14 days before vaccination. These receptors were collected from a man aged 45-60 years who received an inactivated influenza vaccine.

V is TRBV7-2 and J is TRBJ2-1, with D perhaps TRBD2 (5 bases). Trimming removed 1 base from V and 9 bases from J, with 13 bases in between. The length of the CDR3 is 14 residues. The germline gives CDR1 SGHTA, CDR2 FQGNSA. The CDR3 DNA reads TGTGCCAGCAGCTTAGACTCGAGGGAGAGTGAGCAGTTCTTC. As protein: CASSLDSRESEQFF.

V gene TRBV3-1 combines with J gene TRBJ2-7; 9 positions match TRBD2. Germline lookup yields CDR1 LGHDT and CDR2 YNNKEL (reference sequence). This CDR3 is built from 16 residues. The junction had 10 bases not matched to a gene; V was cut back by 4 bases and J by 3 bases. The CDR3 coding sequence is TGTGCCAGCAGCCGCGACTGGGCGGGGGGGATCTACGAGCAGTACTTC. It yields the protein CASSRDWAGGIYEQYF.

Worth noting for this clonotype: One base away lies a much larger clone, so this may be a sequencing read error. The J gene is TRBJ2-3, the V gene TRBV5-1; a weak D match, TRBD2 (6 bases). V was shortened by 1 base and J by 4 bases, with 10 bases between the two germline ends. From germline, CDR1 is SGHRS and CDR2 YFSETQ. This CDR3 comprises 14 residues. In nucleotides, the CDR3 is TGCGCCAGCAGCTTGAGGACTACTGCAGATACGCAGTATTTT. Its protein is CASSLRTTADTQYF.

This clonotype was observed many times. The chain is built from TRBV12-3 or TRBV12-4 and TRBJ2-2, with a tentative D call TRBD1 (6 bases). Trimming pared 2 bases from V and 3 bases from J, leaving 13 bases between. CDR3 size: 16 residues. In DNA form, the CDR3 reads TGTGCCAGCAGTTTAAATGCAGGGGCAGACACCGGGGAGCTGTTTTTT. It encodes CASSLNAGADTGELFF.

There are a few counts of this clonotype. V and J are TRBV4-2 and TRBJ1-1, with TRBD1 as a possible D gene (5 bases). The CDR3 has 16 residues. Per the germline V gene, CDR1 is LGHNA and CDR2 is YNFKEQ. The V gene lost 0 bases and the J gene lost 3 bases, with 14 bases spanning the gap. The DNA for the CDR3 is TGTGCCAGCAGCCAAGATGGCGGGGGAATCTACACTGAAGCTTTCTTT. Translation gives CASSQDGGGIYTEAFF.

This clonotype occurred a few times. The V gene is TRBV4-3, the J gene TRBJ2-1; D remains ambiguous. Trimming cost V 0 bases and J 0 bases, with 12 bases left between them. This CDR3 has 17 residues. Germline V gives CDR1 LGHNA, CDR2 YSLEER. CDR3 sequence: CASSQDYASSSYNEQFF. CDR3 sequence (DNA): TGCGCCAGCAGCCAAGATTATGCATCGAGCTCCTACAATGAGCAGTTCTTC.

In this sample, this clonotype turned up a few times. The J gene is TRBJ1-1, the V gene TRBV10-3, with TRBD1 as a possible D gene (5 bases). Trimming took 2 bases from V and 1 from J, leaving 11 bases between them. The CDR3 is made up of 15 amino acids. The germline V gene has CDR1 ENHRY and CDR2 SYGVKD. CDR3 DNA: TGTGCCATCAGTGAGCAACGACAGTCGAACACTGAAGCTTTCTTT. This gives the protein CAISEQRQSNTEAFF.

This clonotype appeared a few times. The V and J genes are TRBV6-2 or TRBV6-3 and TRBJ1-5; D not resolved. Between the trimmed V and J ends, which lost 6 bases and 5 bases, there was a span of 11 bases. This CDR3 has 13 residues. In germline, CDR1 is MNHEY, CDR2 SVGEGT. The CDR3 DNA reads TGTGCCAGCAGCCGAGAGTTGGATCAGCCCCAGCATTTT. It specifies CASSRELDQPQHF.

This clonotype has more than one count but fewer than ten. This sequence joins TRBV20-1 and TRBJ2-4, with TRBD1 matching over 10 bases. With V trimmed by 2 bases and J by 0 bases, 10 bases remained unmatched. The germline V gene has CDR1 DFQATT and CDR2 SNEGSKA (reference sequence). This CDR3 region has 18 residues. CDR3 region: CSARPPGTGVIAKNIQYF. CDR3 coding DNA: TGCAGTGCTAGACCACCCGGGACAGGGGTTATAGCCAAAAACATTCAGTACTTC.

Concerning this clonotype: Being one base from a much bigger clone, this may be a read error. This sequence joins TRBV4-3 and TRBJ2-7; D is perhaps TRBD1 (6 bases). CDR3 length: 14 residues. Per the germline V gene, CDR1 is LGHNA and CDR2 is YSLEER. CDR3 bases: TGCGCCAACAGCCAAGAAACAGGGACCGGCGAGCAGTACTTC. Translating it yields CANSQETGTGEQYF.

This clonotype was seen more than once but under ten times. V gene TRBV7-6 combines with J gene TRBJ2-2; D unresolved. CDR1 SGHVS and CDR2 FNYEAQ come from the germline V gene. The CDR3 consists of 17 residues. V lost 0 bases and J lost 4, with 15 bases in between. CDR3 protein: CASSLAENVLGTGELFF. Here the CDR3 DNA reads TGTGCCAGCAGCTTAGCGGAAAATGTTCTTGGCACCGGGGAGCTGTTTTTT.

V is TRBV11-3 and J is TRBJ1-1; D is unresolved. Trimming stripped 3 bases from V and 3 bases from J, with 8 bases between. Germline loops: CDR1 SGHNT, CDR2 YENEEA. This CDR3 spans 13 amino acids. Here the CDR3 DNA reads TGTGCCAGCAGCTTTAGGTCCGACACTGAAGCTTTCTTT. This sequence encodes CASSFRSDTEAFF.

There are a few counts of this clonotype. V gene TRBV6-1 combines with J gene TRBJ2-6; no firm D call. The CDR3 is 14 amino acids. The germline V gene has CDR1 MNHNS and CDR2 SASEGT. Deletions cut 8 bases from V and 0 bases from J, with 8 bases between. CDR3 nucleotide sequence: TGTGCCAGCCACGGTCGCTCTGGGGCCAACGTCCTGACTTTC. It translates to CASHGRSGANVLTF.

This clonotype appeared a few times. The CDR3 DNA sequence: TGTGCCAGCAGTGACCGGGAGACCGCTTTCTTT. Its protein product is CASSDRETAFF. The rearrangement links TRBV25-1 to TRBJ1-1, with D uncertain. CDR1 and CDR2 (germline): MGHDK, SYGVNS. The CDR3 totals 11 residues. V lost 3 bases to trimming and J lost 11 bases, with 10 bases between them.

V is TRBV10-3 and J is TRBJ2-7, with 10 bases lining up with TRBD2. The CDR3 extends over 15 amino acids. Trimming cost V 3 bases and J 2 bases; bases outside gene matches: 4. The germline V gene encodes CDR1 ENHRY and CDR2 SYGVKD. The DNA for the CDR3 is TGTGCCATCAGTGAACTCACTAGCGGGGCCTACGAGCAGTACTTC. Its protein product is CAISELTSGAYEQYF.

The chain carries TRBV12-3 or TRBV12-4 and TRBJ1-2; D unclear. The CDR3 contains 12 residues. Between the trimmed V and J ends, which lost 3 bases and 3 bases, there was a span of 5 bases. The CDR3 DNA follows: TGTGCCAGCAGTTTCCCAGACTATGGCTACACCTTC. Residues: CASSFPDYGYTF.

This clonotype was recorded a few times. This rearrangement joins TRBV20-1 to TRBJ2-1; 9 bases match TRBD1. Germline CDR1 is DFQATT and CDR2 is SNEGSKA (reference sequence). V gave up 5 bases and J gave up 4 bases; unmatched junction bases: 3. The CDR3 spans 13 residues. The CDR3 loop reads CSASGQGYNEQFF. CDR3 DNA sequence: TGCAGTGCTTCCGGACAGGGGTACAATGAGCAGTTCTTC.